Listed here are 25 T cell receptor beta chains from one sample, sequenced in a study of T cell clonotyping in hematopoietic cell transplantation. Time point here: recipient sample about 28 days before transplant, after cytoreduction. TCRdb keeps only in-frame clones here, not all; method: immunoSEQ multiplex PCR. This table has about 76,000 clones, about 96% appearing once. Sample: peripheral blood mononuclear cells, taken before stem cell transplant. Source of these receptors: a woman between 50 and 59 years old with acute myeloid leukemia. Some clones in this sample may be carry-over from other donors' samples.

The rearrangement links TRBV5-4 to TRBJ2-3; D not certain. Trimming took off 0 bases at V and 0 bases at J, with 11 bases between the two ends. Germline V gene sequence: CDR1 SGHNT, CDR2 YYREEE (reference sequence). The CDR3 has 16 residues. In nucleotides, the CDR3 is TGTGCCAGCAGCTTGGTGGCCATCACTAGCACAGATACGCAGTATTTT. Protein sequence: CASSLVAITSTDTQYF.

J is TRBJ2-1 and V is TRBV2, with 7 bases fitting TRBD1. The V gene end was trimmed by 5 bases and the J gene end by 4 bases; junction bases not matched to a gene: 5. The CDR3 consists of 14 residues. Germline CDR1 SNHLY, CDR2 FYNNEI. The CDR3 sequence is CASSKRDRYNEQFF. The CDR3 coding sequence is TGTGCCAGCAGTAAACGGGACAGATACAATGAGCAGTTCTTC.

CDR3 in DNA: TGTGCCAGCAGCTTGGTCGGGGGCGCCGCATCACCCCTCCACTTT. Its protein is CASSLVGGAASPLHF. This chain connects TRBV5-4 to TRBJ1-6; TRBD1 might be the D (6 bases). CDR1 is SGHNT and CDR2 is YYREEE in the germline V gene (reference sequence). This CDR3 is 15 amino acids long. Trimming removed 0 bases at V and 10 bases at J, with 14 bases between.

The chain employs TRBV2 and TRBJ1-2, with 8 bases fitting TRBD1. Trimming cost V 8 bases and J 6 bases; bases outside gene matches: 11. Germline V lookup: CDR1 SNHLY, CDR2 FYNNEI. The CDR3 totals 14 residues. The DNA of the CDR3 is TGTGCCAGCCATCGGCAGGGGGCGTTTGATGGCTACACCTTC. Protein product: CASHRQGAFDGYTF.

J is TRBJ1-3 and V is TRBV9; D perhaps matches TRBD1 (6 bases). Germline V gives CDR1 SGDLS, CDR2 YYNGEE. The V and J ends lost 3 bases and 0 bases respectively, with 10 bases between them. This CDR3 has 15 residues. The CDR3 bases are TGTGCCAGCAGCGCTGGGACATTCTCTGGAAACACCATATATTTT. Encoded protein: CASSAGTFSGNTIYF.

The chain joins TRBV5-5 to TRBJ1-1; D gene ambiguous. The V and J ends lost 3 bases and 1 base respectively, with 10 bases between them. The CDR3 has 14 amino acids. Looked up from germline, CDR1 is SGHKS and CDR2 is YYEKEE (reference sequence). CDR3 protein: CASSSFRGNTEAFF. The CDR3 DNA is TGTGCCAGCAGCTCCTTCCGGGGGAACACTGAAGCTTTCTTT.

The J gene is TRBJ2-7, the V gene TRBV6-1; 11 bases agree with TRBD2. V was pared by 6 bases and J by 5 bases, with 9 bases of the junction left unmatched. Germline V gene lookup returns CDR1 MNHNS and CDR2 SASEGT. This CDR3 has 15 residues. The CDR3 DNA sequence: TGTGCCAGCAGGGAACTAGCGGGAGTTCCCAACGAGCAGTACTTC. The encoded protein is CASRELAGVPNEQYF.

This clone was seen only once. CDR3 residues: CASSLVRTNYEQYF. DNA for the CDR3: TGTGCCAGCAGTTTAGTGAGAACCAACTACGAGCAGTACTTC. This chain joins TRBV27 and TRBJ2-7; D remains ambiguous. CDR3 length equals 14 residues. V lost 2 bases, J lost 3 bases, and 11 bases lay in between. CDR1 and CDR2 (germline): MNHEY, SMNVEV (reference sequence).

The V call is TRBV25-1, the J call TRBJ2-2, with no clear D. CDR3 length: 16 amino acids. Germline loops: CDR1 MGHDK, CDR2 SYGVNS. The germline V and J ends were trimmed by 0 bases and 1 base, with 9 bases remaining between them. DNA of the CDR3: TGTGCCAGCAGTGAATACGGACGCCGGAACACCGGGGAGCTGTTTTTT. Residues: CASSEYGRRNTGELFF.

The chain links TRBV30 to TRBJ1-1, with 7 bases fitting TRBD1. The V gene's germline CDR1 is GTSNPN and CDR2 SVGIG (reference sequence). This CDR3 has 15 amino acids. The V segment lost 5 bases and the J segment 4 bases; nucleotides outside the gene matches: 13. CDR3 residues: CAWGLKTGVGTEAFF. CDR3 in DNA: TGTGCCTGGGGCCTTAAAACAGGGGTTGGCACTGAAGCTTTCTTT.

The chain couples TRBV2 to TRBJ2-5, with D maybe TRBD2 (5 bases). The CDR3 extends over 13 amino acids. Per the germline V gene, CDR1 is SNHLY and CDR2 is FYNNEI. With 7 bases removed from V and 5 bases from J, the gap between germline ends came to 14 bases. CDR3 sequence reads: CASNTVRRETQYF. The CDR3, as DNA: TGTGCCAGCAACACGGTCCGGAGGGAGACCCAGTACTTC.

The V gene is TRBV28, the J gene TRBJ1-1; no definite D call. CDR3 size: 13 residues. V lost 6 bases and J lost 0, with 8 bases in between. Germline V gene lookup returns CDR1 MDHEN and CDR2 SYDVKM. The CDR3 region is CASSTTLNTEAFF. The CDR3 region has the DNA TGTGCCAGCAGCACGACACTGAACACTGAAGCTTTCTTT.

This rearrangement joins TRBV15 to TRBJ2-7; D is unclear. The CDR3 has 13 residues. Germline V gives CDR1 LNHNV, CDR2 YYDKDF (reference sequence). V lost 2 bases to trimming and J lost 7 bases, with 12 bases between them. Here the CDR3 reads CATSRTTLGEQYF. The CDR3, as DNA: TGTGCCACCAGCAGAACGACCCTGGGGGAGCAGTACTTC. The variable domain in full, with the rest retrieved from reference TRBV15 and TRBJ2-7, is DAMVIQNPRYQVTQFGKPVTLSCSQTLNHNVMYWYQQKSSQAPKLLFHYYDKDFNNEADTPDNFQSRRPNTSFCFLDIRSPGLGDTAMYLCATSRTTLGEQYFGPGTRLTVT.

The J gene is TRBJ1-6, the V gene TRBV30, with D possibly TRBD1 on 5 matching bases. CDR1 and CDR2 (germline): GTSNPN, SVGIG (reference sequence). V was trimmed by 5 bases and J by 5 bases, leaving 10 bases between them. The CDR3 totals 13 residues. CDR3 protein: CAWGTLDNSPLHF. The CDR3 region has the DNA TGTGCCTGGGGGACGCTCGATAATTCACCCCTCCACTTT. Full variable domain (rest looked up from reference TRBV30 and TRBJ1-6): SQTIHQWPATLVQPVGSPLSLECTVEGTSNPNLYWYRQAAGRGLQLLFYSVGIGQISSEVPQNLSASRPQDRQFILSSKKLLLSDSGFYLCAWGTLDNSPLHFGNGTRLTVT.

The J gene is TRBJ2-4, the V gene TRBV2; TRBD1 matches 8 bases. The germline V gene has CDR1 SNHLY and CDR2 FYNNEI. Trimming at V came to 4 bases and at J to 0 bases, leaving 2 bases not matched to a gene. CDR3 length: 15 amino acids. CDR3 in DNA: TGTGCCAGCAGTGGGACAGGGTCAGCCAAAAACATTCAGTACTTC. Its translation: CASSGTGSAKNIQYF.

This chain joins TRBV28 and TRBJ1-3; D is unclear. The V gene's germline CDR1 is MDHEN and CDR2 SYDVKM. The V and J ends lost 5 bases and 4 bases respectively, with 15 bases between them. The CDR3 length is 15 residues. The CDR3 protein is CASSPPGGPGNTIYF. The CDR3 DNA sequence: TGTGCCAGCAGTCCGCCGGGTGGACCAGGAAACACCATATATTTT. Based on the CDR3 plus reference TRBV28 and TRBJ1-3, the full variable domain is DVKVTQSSRYLVKRTGEKVFLECVQDMDHENMFWYRQDPGLGLRLIYFSYDVKMKEKGDIPEGYSVSREKKERFSLILESASTNQTSMYLCASSPPGGPGNTIYFGEGSWLTVV.

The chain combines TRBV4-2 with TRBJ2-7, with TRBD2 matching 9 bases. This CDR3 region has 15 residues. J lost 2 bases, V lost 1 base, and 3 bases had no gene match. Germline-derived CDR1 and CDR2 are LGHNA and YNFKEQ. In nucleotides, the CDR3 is TGTGCCAGCAGCCAAGTGCTAGCGGGGCCCTACGAGCAGTACTTC. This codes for CASSQVLAGPYEQYF.

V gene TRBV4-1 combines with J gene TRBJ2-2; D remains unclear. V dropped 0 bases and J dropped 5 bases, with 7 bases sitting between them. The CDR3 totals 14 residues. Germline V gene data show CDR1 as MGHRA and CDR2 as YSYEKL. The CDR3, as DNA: TGCGCCAGCAGCCAAGATCCCCGGACCGGGGAGCTGTTTTTT. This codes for CASSQDPRTGELFF.

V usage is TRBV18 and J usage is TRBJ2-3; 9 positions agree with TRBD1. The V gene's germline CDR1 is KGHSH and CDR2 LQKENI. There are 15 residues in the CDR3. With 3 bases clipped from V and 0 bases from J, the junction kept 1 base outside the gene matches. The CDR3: CASSPGTGSTDTQYF. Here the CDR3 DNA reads TGTGCCAGCTCACCCGGGACAGGGAGCACAGATACGCAGTATTTT.

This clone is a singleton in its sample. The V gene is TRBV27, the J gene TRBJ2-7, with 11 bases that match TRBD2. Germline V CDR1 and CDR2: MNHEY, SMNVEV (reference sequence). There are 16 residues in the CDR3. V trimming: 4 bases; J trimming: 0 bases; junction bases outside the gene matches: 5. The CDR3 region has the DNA TGTGCCAGCAGTTCACATAGCGGGAGGGACTCCTACGAGCAGTACTTC. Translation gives CASSSHSGRDSYEQYF.

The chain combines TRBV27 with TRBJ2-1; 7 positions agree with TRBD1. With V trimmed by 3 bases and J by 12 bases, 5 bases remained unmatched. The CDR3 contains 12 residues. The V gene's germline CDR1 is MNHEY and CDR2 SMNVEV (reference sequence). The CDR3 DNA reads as TGTGCCAGCAGTTTCCGACAGGGATCGCAGTTCTTC. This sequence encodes CASSFRQGSQFF.

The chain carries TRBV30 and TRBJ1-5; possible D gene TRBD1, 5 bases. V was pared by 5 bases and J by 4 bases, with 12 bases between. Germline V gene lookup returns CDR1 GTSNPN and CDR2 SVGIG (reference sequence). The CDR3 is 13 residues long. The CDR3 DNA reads TGTGCCTGGGACAGTAGGGGAAATCAGCCCCAGCATTTT. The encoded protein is CAWDSRGNQPQHF.

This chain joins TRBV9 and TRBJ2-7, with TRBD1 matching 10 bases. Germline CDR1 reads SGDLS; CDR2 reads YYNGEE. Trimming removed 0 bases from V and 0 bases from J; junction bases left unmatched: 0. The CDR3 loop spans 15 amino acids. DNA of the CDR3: TGTGCCAGCAGCGTAGGGACAGGGGGCTCCTACGAGCAGTACTTC. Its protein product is CASSVGTGGSYEQYF.

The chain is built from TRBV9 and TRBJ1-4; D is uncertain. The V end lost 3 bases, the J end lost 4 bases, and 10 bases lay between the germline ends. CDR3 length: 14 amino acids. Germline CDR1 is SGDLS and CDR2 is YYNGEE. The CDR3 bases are TGTGCCAGCAGCGAGCTGGGGAATAATGAAAAACTGTTTTTT. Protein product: CASSELGNNEKLFF.

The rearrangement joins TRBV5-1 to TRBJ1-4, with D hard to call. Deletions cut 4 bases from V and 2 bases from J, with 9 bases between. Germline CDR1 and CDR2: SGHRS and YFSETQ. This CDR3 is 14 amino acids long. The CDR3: CASSGGGTNEKLFF. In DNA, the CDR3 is TGCGCCAGCAGCGGCGGTGGGACTAATGAAAAACTGTTTTTT.